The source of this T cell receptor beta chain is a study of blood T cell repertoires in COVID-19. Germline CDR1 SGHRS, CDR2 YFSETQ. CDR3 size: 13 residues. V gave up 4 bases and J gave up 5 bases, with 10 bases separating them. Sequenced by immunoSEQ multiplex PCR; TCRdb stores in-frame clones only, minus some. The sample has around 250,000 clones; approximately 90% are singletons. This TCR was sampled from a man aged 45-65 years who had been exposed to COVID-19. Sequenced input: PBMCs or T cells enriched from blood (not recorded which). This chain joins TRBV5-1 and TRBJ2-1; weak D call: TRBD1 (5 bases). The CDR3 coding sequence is TGCGCCAGCAGCCAAGGACAAAACAATGAGCAGTTCTTC. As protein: CASSQGQNNEQFF.